The present T cell receptor (beta chain) was sequenced within a study of Graves' ophthalmopathy and Graves' hyperthyroidism. Hyperthyroidism cases were recent diagnoses of under 2 months' duration in people aged 18 to 65. Serum thyroxine and TRAb, along with clinical symptoms, thyroid ultrasound and orbital computed tomography, were what diagnosis relied on. The PBMCs used were ones drawn from about 9.2 ml of fresh peripheral blood. The ends were cut back, 6 bases at V and 5 bases at J, with 13 bases in the middle. The CDR3 runs to 14 residues. From germline, CDR1 is MRHNA and CDR2 SNTAGT. Study-wide points: Blood also harbored most expanded thyroid clonotypes above 0.001 frequency.

The authors amplified TCR beta CDR3 regions, and they did so from RNA transcripts for repertoire sequencing. First-round RT-PCR employed HTBI primers, with a second-round multiplex PCR after it. TCRdb independently ran MiXCR on the multiplex PCR reads; one entry per CDR3 protein. The sample has 23,000 or so distinct CDR3 sequences; about 44% are singletons. This clonotype was seen at least ten times. Its antigen is undetermined. This TCR came from an adult woman with stable Graves' hyperthyroidism. The sequencing input was peripheral blood. The chain recombines TRBV6-4 with TRBJ1-4; maybe TRBD1 (5 bases). CDR3 protein: CASSETAENEKLFF. DNA for the CDR3: TGTGCCAGCAGCGAGACAGCTGAAAATGAAAAACTGTTTTTT.